This passage covers 28 T cell receptor beta chains from one sample sequenced in a study of shared clonotypes between healthy human individuals. Libraries were prepared by immunoSEQ multiplex PCR; TCRdb keeps only in-frame clonotypes and omits some of them. Here the sample spans about 960,000 clones, around 80% being singletons. The sequencing sample was made of memory CD4+ T cells sorted from blood. The subset here: CD45RA-negative fraction. These receptors all come from a man aged 18 to 29 in good health.

This chain connects TRBV19 to TRBJ2-1; possibly TRBD1 for D (6 bases). The V gene lost 3 bases and the J gene lost 14 bases, with 14 bases spanning the gap. The CDR3 extends over 12 amino acids. Per germline, CDR1 LNHDA and CDR2 SQIVND (reference sequence). The CDR3 protein is CASSIIVGTKFF. DNA of the CDR3: TGTGCCAGTAGTATCATAGTAGGGACAAAGTTCTTC.

This chain joins TRBV5-1 and TRBJ2-4; either TRBD1 or TRBD2 may supply D (5 bases each). The V and J ends lost 4 bases and 8 bases respectively, with 16 bases between them. Germline V CDR1 and CDR2: SGHRS, YFSETQ. The CDR3 consists of 14 residues. CDR3 amino acids: CASSHLGPDDIQYF. The CDR3 bases are TGCGCCAGCAGCCACTTGGGACCCGACGACATTCAGTACTTC. The full variable domain, rest sourced from reference TRBV5-1 and TRBJ2-4, is KAGVTQTPRYLIKTRGQQVTLSCSPISGHRSVSWYQQTPGQGLQFLFEYFSETQRNKGNFPGRFSGRQFSNSRSEMNVSTLELGDSALYLCASSHLGPDDIQYFGAGTRLSVL.

This chain uses TRBV5-6 with TRBJ2-3, with D unresolved. Deletions cut 0 bases from V and 11 bases from J, with 7 bases between. CDR1 is SGHDT, CDR2 YYEEEE, per germline. CDR3 size: 11 residues. CDR3 sequence reads: CASSLEAVQYF. The CDR3 bases are TGTGCCAGCAGCTTGGAAGCTGTGCAGTATTTT.

This clone has a handful of counts. Other nucleotide sequences from this sample produce the same CDR3. The chain employs TRBV2 and TRBJ1-2; TRBD1 matches at 7 bases. The CDR3 length is 12 residues. J gave up 5 bases and V 8 bases, and 5 bases lay outside the gene matches. Per the germline V gene, CDR1 is SNHLY and CDR2 is FYNNEI. CDR3 DNA sequence: TGTGCCAGCGACAGGGAGGGTTATGGCTACACCTTC. Encoded protein: CASDREGYGYTF.

The chain combines TRBV9 with TRBJ2-2, with 9 bases matching TRBD2. The trim removed 3 bases at V and 0 bases at J, leaving 3 bases unmatched. The CDR3 spans 16 residues. Germline lookup yields CDR1 SGDLS and CDR2 YYNGEE. As DNA, the CDR3 is TGTGCCAGCAGCGGAGCTAGCGGGACGAACACCGGGGAGCTGTTTTTT. This sequence encodes CASSGASGTNTGELFF.

As concerns this clone: At one of its ends the junction is not consistent with the germline gene, which may arise from a read error. The chain links TRBV7-7 to TRBJ2-1; the D gene is possibly TRBD2 (6 bases). The CDR3 spans 15 residues. Germline lookup yields CDR1 SSHAT and CDR2 FNYEAQ (reference sequence). This CDR3 reads CASSLQPGLFNEQFF. In nucleotides, the CDR3 is TGTGCTAGCAGCCTGCAACCGGGACTTTTCAATGAGCAGTTCTTC.

The chain employs TRBV30 and TRBJ2-7; possible D gene TRBD1, 5 bases. Trimming left V 3 bases short and J 6 bases short, with 15 bases between. Looked up from germline, CDR1 is GTSNPN and CDR2 is SVGIG (reference sequence). This CDR3 comprises 13 residues. The CDR3 DNA sequence: TGTGCCTGGAGCCCCCTGGGGCGAGCCGAGCAGTACTTC. It codes for CAWSPLGRAEQYF.

This clone was observed at least ten times. The genes are TRBV10-3 and TRBJ1-3; D possibly corresponds to TRBD1 (6 bases). This CDR3 contains 15 residues. V shed 3 bases and J shed 0 bases, with 9 bases lying between them. Germline V lookup: CDR1 ENHRY, CDR2 SYGVKD. CDR3 DNA sequence: TGTGCCATCAGTGAAGGGGGAGCCTCTGGAAACACCATATATTTT. Amino acids: CAISEGGASGNTIYF.

The chain joins TRBV7-6 to TRBJ2-5; the D is unclear. Trimming shortened V by 4 bases and J by 1 base, and 7 bases separated the two germline ends. The germline CDR1 and CDR2 sequences are SGHVS and FNYEAQ. This CDR3 region has 13 residues. The CDR3 reads CASSSPPQETQYF. In nucleotides, the CDR3 is TGTGCCAGCAGCTCCCCGCCCCAAGAGACCCAGTACTTC.

Details on this clone: This clone may be a read error of a much larger clone one base away. The V and J genes are TRBV12-5 and TRBJ2-5; D unclear. V was clipped by 2 bases and J by 5 bases, with 3 bases between them. Looked up from germline, CDR1 is LGHNT and CDR2 is FRNRAP. The CDR3 is made up of 11 amino acids. CDR3 DNA: TGTGCTAGTGGTTTGAGGGAGACCCAGTACTTC. Its translation: CASGLRETQYF.

J is TRBJ2-1 and V is TRBV7-6; D uncertain. The V gene lost 5 bases and the J gene lost 9 bases, with 17 bases spanning the gap. Germline assignment: CDR1 SGHVS and CDR2 FNYEAQ. CDR3 length: 14 amino acids. CDR3 nucleotide sequence: TGTGCCAGCAGCCTGGGGAACGCGGAGAGTGAGCAGTTCTTC. Its protein is CASSLGNAESEQFF.

This clone was observed many times. The chain carries TRBV29-1 and TRBJ1-2, with D unresolved. This CDR3 contains 11 residues. V shed 6 bases and J shed 4 bases, with 9 bases lying between them. Germline assignment: CDR1 SQVTM and CDR2 ANQGSEA. CDR3 coding DNA: TGCAGCGTGTTAGCAAGCTATGGCTACACCTTC. Residues: CSVLASYGYTF.

J is TRBJ2-2 and V is TRBV5-1; D may be TRBD1 (5 bases). CDR1 is SGHRS, CDR2 YFSETQ, per germline. The CDR3 has 13 amino acids. V gave up 4 bases and J gave up 5 bases, with 9 bases separating them. The CDR3 spells CASSDTGTGELFF. As DNA, the CDR3 is TGCGCCAGCAGCGATACAGGTACCGGGGAGCTGTTTTTT.

A note on this clone: Distinct nucleotide sequences in the sample also encode this CDR3. This chain links TRBV28 with TRBJ2-7; D might be TRBD2 (6 bases). V was shortened by 2 bases and J by 1 base, with 9 bases between the two germline ends. Germline V gene sequence: CDR1 MDHEN, CDR2 SYDVKM. CDR3 size: 14 residues. The CDR3 DNA is TGTGCCAGCAGTTTAGCCGGGAGTTCCTACGAGCAGTACTTC. Amino acids: CASSLAGSSYEQYF.

At least ten counts were recorded for this clone. The rearrangement links TRBV7-3 to TRBJ2-2, with 8 bases matching TRBD1. The ends lost 9 bases at V and 7 bases at J; junction bases unmatched: 4. The CDR3 covers 12 residues. Germline V gene data show CDR1 as SGHTA and CDR2 as FQGTGA. The CDR3 DNA is TGTGCCAGTGGACAGGGTATCGGGGAGCTGTTTTTT. It codes for CASGQGIGELFF.

This clone was observed once. CDR3 amino acids: CASSSQTGYKLFF. CDR3 nucleotide sequence: TGTGCCAGCAGTTCTCAAACGGGGTATAAACTGTTTTTT. The chain recombines TRBV6-1 with TRBJ1-4; the D is unclear. Germline V gives CDR1 MNHNS, CDR2 SASEGT. The CDR3 length is 13 residues. V gave up 5 bases and J gave up 11 bases, with 15 bases separating them.

Comment on this clone: At one end, the junction sequence differs from germline, possibly due to a read error. This chain connects TRBV7-7 to TRBJ2-5; TRBD2 aligns across 12 bases. The CDR3 has 16 amino acids. Germline loops: CDR1 SSHAT, CDR2 FNYEAQ (reference sequence). The DNA for the CDR3 is TGTGCTAGCAGCTTAAAGACTAGCGGGAGTGGAGAGACCCAGTACTTC. It specifies CASSLKTSGSGETQYF.

This clone was picked up many times. This chain links TRBV28 with TRBJ1-3, with 10 nucleotides matching TRBD1. The trim removed 2 bases at V and 3 bases at J, leaving 7 bases unmatched. Germline CDR1 MDHEN, CDR2 SYDVKM. The CDR3 runs to 17 residues. The CDR3 reads CASSLTTGGKFGNTIYF. The CDR3 nucleotides are TGTGCCAGCAGTTTAACGACAGGGGGCAAATTTGGAAACACCATATATTTT.

The genes are TRBV27 and TRBJ2-3; D is uncertain. With 8 bases removed from V and 0 bases from J, the gap between germline ends came to 18 bases. Germline-derived CDR1 and CDR2 are MNHEY and SMNVEV (reference sequence). This CDR3 has 16 residues. In nucleotides, the CDR3 is TGTGCCAGCTTTCTCCGGCCCTACCCAAGCACAGATACGCAGTATTTT. Amino acids: CASFLRPYPSTDTQYF.

This clone was detected only once. The chain is built from TRBV5-1 and TRBJ1-2; TRBD1 matches at 12 bases. This CDR3 comprises 15 residues. Germline V lookup: CDR1 SGHRS, CDR2 YFSETQ. The V and J ends lost 0 bases and 7 bases, in that order; junction bases with no gene match: 4. In nucleotides, the CDR3 is TGCGCCAGCAGCTTGGAGGGACAGGGGGCTGCTGGCTACACCTTC. This codes for CASSLEGQGAAGYTF.

The chain employs TRBV6-1 and TRBJ2-2; 7 bases are a match to TRBD2. Germline V CDR1 and CDR2: MNHNS, SASEGT. This CDR3 spans 14 amino acids. V was pared by 6 bases and J by 6 bases, with 7 bases of the junction left unmatched. The CDR3 spells CASSVTGLSGELFF. The CDR3 coding sequence is TGTGCCAGCAGCGTCACGGGACTATCCGGGGAGCTGTTTTTT.

This CDR3 is CASSLVFTDTQYF. The CDR3 DNA follows: TGTGCCAGCAGCCTCGTCTTCACAGATACGCAGTATTTT. The J gene is TRBJ2-3, the V gene TRBV7-2; no definite D call. The CDR3 contains 13 residues. The ends were cut back, 5 bases at V and 2 bases at J, with 8 bases in the middle. Germline V gene sequence: CDR1 SGHTA, CDR2 FQGNSA. Full variable domain (outside the CDR3, taken from reference TRBV7-2 and TRBJ2-3): GAGVSQSPSNKVTEKGKDVELRCDPISGHTALYWYRQSLGQGLEFLIYFQGNSAPDKSGLPSDRFSAERTGGSVSTLTIQRTQQEDSAVYLCASSLVFTDTQYFGPGTRLTVL.

The V call is TRBV5-1, the J call TRBJ2-7; TRBD2 is a possible D gene (5 bases). The germline V and J ends were trimmed by 2 bases and 3 bases, with 18 bases remaining between them. Germline CDR1 is SGHRS and CDR2 is YFSETQ. The CDR3 has 16 amino acids. This CDR3 is CASSFSSRGGLYEQYF. CDR3 nucleotides: TGCGCCAGCAGCTTTAGCAGCCGGGGTGGGCTCTACGAGCAGTACTTC.

In DNA, the CDR3 is TGTGCCAGCCGTCTTAGCTCCTATAATTCACCCCTCCACTTT. Translation: CASRLSSYNSPLHF. This chain uses TRBV6-5 with TRBJ1-6; D unresolved. Trimming stripped 8 bases from V and 0 bases from J, with 8 bases between. The CDR3 contains 14 residues. The germline gives CDR1 MNHEY, CDR2 SVGAGI.

This chain connects TRBV2 to TRBJ2-7, with D possibly being TRBD2 (6 bases). The germline gives CDR1 SNHLY, CDR2 FYNNEI. V was shortened by 3 bases and J by 2 bases, with 14 bases between the two germline ends. The CDR3 contains 15 residues. CDR3 region: CASSDTHGLTYEQYF. The CDR3, as DNA: TGTGCCAGCAGTGATACCCATGGACTAACCTACGAGCAGTACTTC.

This chain uses TRBV28 with TRBJ2-7; D is unclear. Trimming removed 5 bases at V and 0 bases at J, with 23 bases between. Germline V gives CDR1 MDHEN, CDR2 SYDVKM. The CDR3 has 18 residues. CDR3 amino acids: CASSPPVPRTTGSYEQYF. CDR3 DNA sequence: TGTGCCAGCAGTCCCCCCGTGCCACGGACCACCGGCTCCTACGAGCAGTACTTC.

The V and J genes are TRBV30 and TRBJ1-2; possibly TRBD1 for D (5 bases). Trimming took off 2 bases at V and 5 bases at J, with 24 bases between the two ends. Germline V gene data show CDR1 as GTSNPN and CDR2 as SVGIG (reference sequence). The CDR3 runs to 17 residues. Here the CDR3 reads CAWSPTGTQGRIYGYTF. The CDR3 DNA reads TGTGCCTGGAGTCCCACCGGGACCCAAGGTCGGATTTATGGCTACACCTTC.

The rearrangement uses TRBV7-2 and TRBJ1-6, with D uncertain. CDR1 is SGHTA and CDR2 is FQGNSA in the germline V gene. The V gene lost 4 bases and the J gene lost 9 bases, with 13 bases spanning the gap. The CDR3 consists of 14 residues. DNA for the CDR3: TGTGCCAGCAGCTCCCTGATAGGGCCTTCACCCCTCCACTTT. Its translation is CASSSLIGPSPLHF.